This T cell receptor beta chain was retrieved from a study of T cell changes during pregnancy in multiple sclerosis. Germline V gene lookup returns CDR1 MNHEY and CDR2 SVGAGI. J was trimmed by 3 bases and V by 5 bases; bases with no gene match: 3. The CDR3 extends over 13 amino acids. Produced via immunoSEQ multiplex PCR; TCRdb's table is partial and in-frame only. The sample contains around 20,000 clones, around 89% of which appear only once. This clone is a singleton in its sample. The TCR sequence derives from a female donor in good health, enrolled as a control in a pregnancy study. This chain uses TRBV6-5 with TRBJ2-7; 8 nucleotides line up with TRBD1. The sample here was CD4+ T cells from peripheral blood mononuclear cells, taken in the first trimester of pregnancy. The CDR3 DNA reads TGTGCCAGCAGTATACAGGGGGGCTACGAGCAGTACTTC. Translation: CASSIQGGYEQYF.